This entry describes one T cell receptor beta chain. Antigen unknown. Indicated time point: week 47, end of study. The investigators gave 300 ug of mutant IDH1 20-mer peptide in each vaccine dose, together with topical imiquimod. This CDR3 comprises 16 residues. CDR1 is MNHEY and CDR2 is SMNVEV in the germline V gene (reference sequence). V shed 2 bases, J shed 4 bases, and the junction held 5 bases outside the gene matches. This sample was taken from a study of a mutant IDH1 vaccine in newly diagnosed glioma. The method was immunoSEQ multiplex PCR; TCRdb's version includes in-frame clones alone and lacks a portion of them. Found here are approximately 37,000 clones, approximately 82% of them singletons; the top ten hold over 15%.

The receptor was derived from a man in his late teens or twenties with glioma. Some clones in this sample may be carry-over from other donors' samples. The rearrangement joins TRBV27 to TRBJ1-4, with TRBD1 identical over 9 bases. The input for sequencing was PBMCs, taken from a glioma patient whose treatment included an IDH1 peptide vaccine. CDR3: CASSLGTGSRNEKLFF. CDR3 in DNA: TGTGCCAGCAGTTTAGGGACAGGGTCCCGTAATGAAAAACTGTTTTTT.